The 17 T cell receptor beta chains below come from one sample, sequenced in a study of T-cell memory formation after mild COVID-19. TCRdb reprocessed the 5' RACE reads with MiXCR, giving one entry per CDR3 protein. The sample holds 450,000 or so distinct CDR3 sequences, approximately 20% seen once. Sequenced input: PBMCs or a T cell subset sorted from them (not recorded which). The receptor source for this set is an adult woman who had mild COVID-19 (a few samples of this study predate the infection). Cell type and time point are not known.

The CDR3 here is CASSLEPYSDEQFF. The DNA for the CDR3 is TGTGCCAGCAGTTTAGAGCCCTATAGTGATGAGCAGTTCTTC. The chain is built from TRBV27 and TRBJ2-1; no clear D. Germline lookup yields CDR1 MNHEY and CDR2 SMNVEV (reference sequence). The CDR3 covers 14 residues. The V and J ends lost 2 bases and 8 bases respectively, with 13 bases between them.

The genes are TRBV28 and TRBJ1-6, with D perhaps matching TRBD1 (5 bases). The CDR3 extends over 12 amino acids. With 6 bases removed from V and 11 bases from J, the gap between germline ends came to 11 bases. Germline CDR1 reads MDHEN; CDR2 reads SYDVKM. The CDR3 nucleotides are TGTGCCAGCAGGGGGCTCGAAACACCCCTCCACTTT. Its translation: CASRGLETPLHF.

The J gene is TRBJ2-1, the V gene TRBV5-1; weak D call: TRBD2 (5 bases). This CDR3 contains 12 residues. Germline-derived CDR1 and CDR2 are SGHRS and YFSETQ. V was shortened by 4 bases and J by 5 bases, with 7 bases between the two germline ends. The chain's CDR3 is CASSRDHNEQFF. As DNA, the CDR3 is TGCGCCAGCAGCCGGGATCACAATGAGCAGTTCTTC. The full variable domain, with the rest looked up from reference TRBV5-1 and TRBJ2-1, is KAGVTQTPRYLIKTRGQQVTLSCSPISGHRSVSWYQQTPGQGLQFLFEYFSETQRNKGNFPGRFSGRQFSNSRSEMNVSTLELGDSALYLCASSRDHNEQFFGPGTRLTVL.

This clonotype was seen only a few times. The CDR3 coding sequence is TGCAGTGCTAGAGTTTGGGAGCTAGCCAATGAGCAGTTCTTC. Protein product: CSARVWELANEQFF. This chain joins TRBV20-1 and TRBJ2-1, with D possibly matching TRBD2 (5 bases). There are 14 residues in the CDR3. The germline V gene encodes CDR1 DFQATT and CDR2 SNEGSKA (reference sequence). Trimming stripped 1 base from V and 6 bases from J, with 13 bases between.

DNA for the CDR3: TGTGCCAGCAGCTTATACGGGGTTAACACCGGGGAGCTGTTTTTT. Amino acids: CASSLYGVNTGELFF. The chain carries TRBV7-2 and TRBJ2-2; D might be TRBD2 (5 bases). V was clipped by 2 bases and J by 2 bases, with 9 bases between them. The CDR3 contains 15 residues. Germline assignment: CDR1 SGHTA and CDR2 FQGNSA.

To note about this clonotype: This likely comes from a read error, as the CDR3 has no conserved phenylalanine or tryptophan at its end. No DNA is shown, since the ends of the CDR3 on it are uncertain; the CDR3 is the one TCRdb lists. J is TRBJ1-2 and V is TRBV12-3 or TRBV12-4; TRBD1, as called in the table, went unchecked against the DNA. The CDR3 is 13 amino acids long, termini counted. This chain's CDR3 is CASSPGGDRPFFS.

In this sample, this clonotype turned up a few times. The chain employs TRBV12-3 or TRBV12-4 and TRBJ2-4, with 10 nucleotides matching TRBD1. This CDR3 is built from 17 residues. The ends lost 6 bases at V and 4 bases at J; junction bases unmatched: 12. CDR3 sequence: CASSLSGTGAIKNIQYF. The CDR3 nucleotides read TGTGCCAGCAGCTTATCCGGGACAGGGGCCATTAAAAACATTCAGTACTTC.

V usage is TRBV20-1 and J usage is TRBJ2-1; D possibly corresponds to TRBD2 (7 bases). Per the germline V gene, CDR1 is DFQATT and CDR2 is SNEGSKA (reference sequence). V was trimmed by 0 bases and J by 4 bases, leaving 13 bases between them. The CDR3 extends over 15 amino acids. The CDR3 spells CSARDTGGNYNEQFF. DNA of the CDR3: TGCAGTGCTAGAGATACGGGGGGCAATTACAATGAGCAGTTCTTC.

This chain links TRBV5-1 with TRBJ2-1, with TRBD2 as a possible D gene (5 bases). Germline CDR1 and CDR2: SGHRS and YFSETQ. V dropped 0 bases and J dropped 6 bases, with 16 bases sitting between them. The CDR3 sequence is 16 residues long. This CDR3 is CASSLGFGLTANEQFF. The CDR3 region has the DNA TGCGCCAGCAGCTTGGGTTTCGGACTGACCGCCAATGAGCAGTTCTTC.

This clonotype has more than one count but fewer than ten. CDR3 sequence (DNA): TGCAGCGTTGTTGGACTAGCGGGAGTCGGGGGGCAGTTCTTC. Residues: CSVVGLAGVGGQFF. This chain uses TRBV29-1 with TRBJ2-1, with 13 bases lining up with TRBD2. The CDR3 consists of 14 residues. Germline V gene lookup returns CDR1 SQVTM and CDR2 ANQGSEA. V lost 4 bases, J lost 12 bases, and 9 bases stayed unmatched.

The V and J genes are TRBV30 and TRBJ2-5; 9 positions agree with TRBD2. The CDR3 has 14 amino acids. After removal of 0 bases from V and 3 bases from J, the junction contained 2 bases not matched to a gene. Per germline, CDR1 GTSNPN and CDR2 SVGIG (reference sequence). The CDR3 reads CAWSVGGGEETQYF. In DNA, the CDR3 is TGTGCCTGGAGTGTTGGCGGGGGGGAAGAGACCCAGTACTTC.

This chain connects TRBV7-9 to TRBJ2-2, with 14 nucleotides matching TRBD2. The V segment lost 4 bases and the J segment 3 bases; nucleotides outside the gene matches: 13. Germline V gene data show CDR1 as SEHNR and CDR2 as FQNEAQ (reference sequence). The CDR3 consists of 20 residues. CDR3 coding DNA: TGTGCCAGCAGCTCGTCTACCGGGACTAGCGGGGGAGTCGACACCGGGGAGCTGTTTTTT. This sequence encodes CASSSSTGTSGGVDTGELFF.

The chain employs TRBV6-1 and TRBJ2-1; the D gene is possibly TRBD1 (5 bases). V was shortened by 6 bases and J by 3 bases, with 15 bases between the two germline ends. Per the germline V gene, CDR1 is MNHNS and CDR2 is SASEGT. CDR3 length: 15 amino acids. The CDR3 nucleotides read TGTGCCAGCAGGAGCGACAGAGTTTTCTACAATGAGCAGTTCTTC. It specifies CASRSDRVFYNEQFF.

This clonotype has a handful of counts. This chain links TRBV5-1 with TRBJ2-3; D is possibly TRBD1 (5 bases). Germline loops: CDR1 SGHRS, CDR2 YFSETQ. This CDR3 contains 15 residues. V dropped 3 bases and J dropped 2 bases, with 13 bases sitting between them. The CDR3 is CASSSGQPATDTQYF. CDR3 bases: TGCGCCAGCAGCTCTGGACAACCTGCCACAGATACGCAGTATTTT.

As DNA, the CDR3 is TGTGCCAGCAGTCCCACGGTTGGCAGGGTAACATATAGCAATCAGCCCCAGCATTTT. This sequence encodes CASSPTVGRVTYSNQPQHF. The rearrangement links TRBV12-3 or TRBV12-4 to TRBJ1-5; tentatively, D is TRBD1 (5 bases). V gave up 5 bases and J gave up 0 bases, with 23 bases separating them. CDR3 size: 19 residues.

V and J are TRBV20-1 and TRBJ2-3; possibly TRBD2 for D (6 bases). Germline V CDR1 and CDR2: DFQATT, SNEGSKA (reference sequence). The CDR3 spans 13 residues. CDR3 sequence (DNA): TGCAGCGGGAGAGCGGACCGCACAGATACGCAGTATTTT. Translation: CSGRADRTDTQYF.

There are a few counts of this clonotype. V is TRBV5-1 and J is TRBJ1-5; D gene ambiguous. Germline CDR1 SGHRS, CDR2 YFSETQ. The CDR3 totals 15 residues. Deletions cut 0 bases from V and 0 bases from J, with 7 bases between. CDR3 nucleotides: TGCGCCAGCAGCTTGGCCTACGGTAGCAATCAGCCCCAGCATTTT. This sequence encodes CASSLAYGSNQPQHF.